These 2 T cell receptor beta chains originate from one sample sequenced in a study of shared clonotypes between healthy human individuals. Measured with immunoSEQ multiplex PCR; TCRdb has only the in-frame clones, and not every one. This repertoire shows 2,500,000 or so clones, 85% to 95% found once; its top ten account for 0.37%. The specimen sequenced was naive CD4+ T cells from PBMCs. Regarding subset: CD45RA+ positively selected. The receptors derive from a man younger than 35 in good health. Some clones in this sample may be carry-over from other donors' samples.

The rearrangement links TRBV6-6 to TRBJ2-5; D is undetermined. V lost 5 bases and J 7 bases, leaving 17 bases between the germline ends. The CDR3 loop spans 14 amino acids. Germline lookup yields CDR1 MNHNY and CDR2 SVGAGI (reference sequence). The CDR3 DNA follows: TGTGCCAGCAGTCTACCATACAAAGATGGGACCCAGTACTTC. Residues: CASSLPYKDGTQYF.

The chain is built from TRBV7-9 and TRBJ1-6; TRBD1 matches at 7 bases. CDR1 and CDR2 (germline): SEHNR, FQNEAQ (reference sequence). J gave up 6 bases and V 2 bases, and 7 bases lay outside the gene matches. This CDR3 comprises 16 residues. For the CDR3, the DNA is TGTGCCAGCAGCTTACGACAGGGCAATGGTAATTCACCCCTCCACTTT. This sequence encodes CASSLRQGNGNSPLHF.